Presented here are 11 T cell receptor beta chains from one specimen sequenced in a study of CD8+ T cells in alopecia areata. Isolated RNA was reverse transcribed into cDNA used as the sequencing template. The method was immunoSEQ multiplex PCR; TCRdb's version includes in-frame clones alone and lacks a portion of them. The profile shows roughly 140,000 clones, around two thirds of them singletons. Source material: CD8+ T cells sorted from blood. These receptor sequences come from a human donor in good health.

Only a few counts were recorded for this clone. The chain joins TRBV27 to TRBJ2-7; the match to TRBD2 covers 14 bases. Trimming took 0 bases from V and 5 from J; bases not matched to a gene: 3. Germline loops: CDR1 MNHEY, CDR2 SMNVEV (reference sequence). This CDR3 has 16 amino acids. CDR3 in amino acids: CASSLSGLAGEDEQYF. The DNA for the CDR3 is TGTGCCAGCAGTTTATCGGGACTAGCGGGAGAGGACGAGCAGTACTTC.

The rearrangement links TRBV27 to TRBJ2-3; 9 bases are shared with TRBD2. The CDR3 spans 16 residues. The germline V gene has CDR1 MNHEY and CDR2 SMNVEV (reference sequence). V lost 5 bases to trimming and J lost 2 bases; unmatched junction nucleotides: 8. CDR3 protein: CASSRLAGALTDTQYF. CDR3 nucleotides: TGTGCCAGCAGTCGATTAGCGGGAGCCCTCACAGATACGCAGTATTTT.

V gene TRBV9 combines with J gene TRBJ2-2; no clear D gene. The V gene lost 3 bases and the J gene lost 8 bases, with 14 bases spanning the gap. This CDR3 is built from 14 residues. CDR1 and CDR2 (germline): SGDLS, YYNGEE. The CDR3 nucleotides read TGTGCCAGCAGCGGCTCGGAGTCCCCGGGGGAGCTGTTTTTT. Encoded protein: CASSGSESPGELFF.

The V and J genes are TRBV9 and TRBJ2-3; D unclear. CDR1 and CDR2 (germline): SGDLS, YYNGEE. Trimming left V 0 bases short and J 5 bases short, with 13 bases between. The CDR3 loop spans 15 amino acids. Here the CDR3 reads CASSVDWLVEDTQYF. CDR3 nucleotides: TGTGCCAGCAGCGTAGATTGGCTAGTGGAAGATACGCAGTATTTT.

The chain combines TRBV4-1 with TRBJ2-3; the D gene is possibly TRBD1 (5 bases). V was clipped by 4 bases and J by 6 bases, with 17 bases between them. The CDR3 runs to 15 residues. Germline-derived CDR1 and CDR2 are MGHRA and YSYEKL. This CDR3 is CASSPLGRGDDTQYF. In DNA form, the CDR3 reads TGCGCCAGCAGCCCTCTGGGAAGGGGTGATGATACGCAGTATTTT.

This chain links TRBV6-1 with TRBJ2-1; 7 bases fit TRBD2. The length of the CDR3 is 15 residues. Germline V gives CDR1 MNHNS, CDR2 SASEGT. J gave up 6 bases and V 1 base, and 6 bases lay outside the gene matches. The chain's CDR3 is CASSEVPASGNEQFF. The CDR3 nucleotides are TGTGCCAGCAGTGAAGTCCCCGCTAGCGGCAATGAGCAGTTCTTC.

This clone was observed a few times. The chain links TRBV7-9 to TRBJ2-7; D possibly uses TRBD1 or TRBD2 (5 bases each). V was shortened by 3 bases and J by 3 bases, with 18 bases between the two germline ends. This CDR3 region has 16 residues. Germline V gene lookup returns CDR1 SEHNR and CDR2 FQNEAQ (reference sequence). The CDR3 sequence: CASSFSGTPEVYEQYF. The DNA of the CDR3 is TGTGCCAGCAGCTTTTCCGGGACCCCTGAAGTCTACGAGCAGTACTTC.

As to this clone: A junction end diverges from the germline sequence, so it may reflect a read error. The J gene is TRBJ2-3, the V gene TRBV27; no definite D call. The CDR3 consists of 13 residues. Germline CDR1 MNHEY, CDR2 SMNVEV (reference sequence). The CDR3 DNA follows: TGTGCCAGCAGTGATCTTAGCTGGAGCTCGAAAAATTTT. Translation gives CASSDLSWSSKNF.

The chain couples TRBV4-2 to TRBJ2-4, with D possibly TRBD2 on 6 matching bases. Germline lookup yields CDR1 LGHNA and CDR2 YNFKEQ. V gave up 0 bases and J gave up 10 bases, with 16 bases separating them. The CDR3 extends over 15 amino acids. CDR3 region: CASSQDLGGIGIQYF. The CDR3, as DNA: TGTGCCAGCAGCCAAGATCTGGGGGGTATCGGGATTCAGTACTTC.

The V call is TRBV4-1, the J call TRBJ2-2, with 12 positions matching TRBD2. V lost 4 bases to trimming and J lost 5 bases; unmatched junction nucleotides: 5. This CDR3 region has 16 residues. Germline V CDR1 and CDR2: MGHRA, YSYEKL. In DNA form, the CDR3 reads TGCGCCAGCAGCCCAACTAGCGGGAGGAGGACCGGGGAGCTGTTTTTT. As protein: CASSPTSGRRTGELFF.

The chain is built from TRBV9 and TRBJ2-1; no clear D gene. The V end lost 3 bases, the J end lost 6 bases, and 7 bases lay between the germline ends. Germline V gene data show CDR1 as SGDLS and CDR2 as YYNGEE. This CDR3 comprises 12 residues. CDR3 region: CASSGSGNEQFF. DNA of the CDR3: TGTGCCAGCAGCGGGAGTGGCAATGAGCAGTTCTTC.